The clone carrying this TCR beta chain has a handful of counts. This entry comes from a study of identical twins. The V end lost 0 bases, the J end lost 3 bases, and 8 bases lay between the germline ends. Germline V gives CDR1 GTSNPN, CDR2 SVGIG (reference sequence). The CDR3 runs 13 residues. TCRdb passed the 5' RACE reads through MiXCR, listing each CDR3 protein once. The table lists roughly 280,000 distinct CDR3 sequences, 8.5% to 9.5% of them singletons, with around 7.1% in the top ten. These sequences were also reported in another study, on yellow fever vaccine responses in identical twins.

The sample comprised CD8+ T cells sorted from blood. The rearrangement uses TRBV30 and TRBJ2-5; D tentatively reads TRBD1 or TRBD2 (5 bases each). The clonotype originates from a woman in her late teens or twenties in good health. CDR3 region: CAWSVWGKETQYF. For the CDR3, the DNA is TGTGCCTGGAGTGTTTGGGGGAAAGAGACCCAGTACTTC.